This T cell receptor (beta chain) appears in the sequencing data of a study of blood T cells in healthy people across ages. Combining a sample-barcoded 5' primer with a J-beta primer mix, a second PCR ran for roughly 6 to 12 cycles. A template-switch adaptor that had 12 random nucleotides put a tag on each cDNA molecule. TCRdb re-analysed the 5' RACE reads in MiXCR, keeping a single row per CDR3 protein. The sample lists roughly 1.5 million distinct CDR3 sequences; approximately 43% were seen once. This CDR3 has 15 residues. CDR1 is SGDLS and CDR2 is YYNGEE in the germline V gene. V lost 5 bases to trimming and J lost 1 base, with 14 bases between them. Findings and caveats of the study: Roughly linear declines in TCR beta diversity per million T cells occurred with age.

This clonotype turned up a few times. Its matching antigen is unknown. The source material was blood. The sequence was obtained from a woman between 18 and 30 years old in good health. The chain uses TRBV9 and TRBJ2-3, with TRBD2 as a possible D gene (6 bases). The CDR3 reads CASSGTRGRTDTQYF. The CDR3 DNA is TGTGCCAGCAGTGGGACGCGGGGACGCACAGATACGCAGTATTTT.